This paragraph covers one T cell receptor beta chain sequence. Its antigen remains undetermined. The input lacks base qualities; no much larger clone sits a single base away. This sample was included in a study of cytomegalovirus exposure and HLA in healthy donors (dated by TCRdb to the late 2010s). In the study overall: According to an earlier analysis of 587 of the donors, 150 million to 200 million T cells yielded some 120 million unique TCR beta sequences and 276 Gb of sequence data. To predict cytomegalovirus infection status, the study brought together high-throughput TCR immunosequencing, statistical association of individual TCRs with disease status, and machine learning. Typing coverage varied by locus: roughly 629-640 donors for A, B, C, DRB1 and DQB1; more than 500 for DQA1; some 610 for DPA1; some 470 for DPB1. The T cell repertoires of 666 subjects were profiled by immunosequencing and related to cytomegalovirus serostatus. An earlier analysis of some 500 of the donors used high-throughput TCR beta sequencing to judge whether each TCR beta V gene segment behaved as functional or pseudogenic. Rather than using new phenotypic data, the later analysis identified candidate immune exposures from TCR beta sequences and from how often those sequences occurred across donors. Every discovery cohort repertoire had been produced on one sequencing platform. A later analysis re-examined previously published TCR beta repertoires from around 670 donors and added high-resolution HLA genotyping to investigate patterns of TCR occurrence. HLA typing covered class I and class II loci at four-digit resolution. Across around 400 genotyped donors of the cohort, an average of about 200,000 unique TCR beta nucleotide sequences per donor were sequenced, and 15% to 20% of those sequences were non-productive. Alongside the repertoire data, information on donor age, sex, ethnicity and CMV serostatus was compiled. An early release that covered roughly 600 HLA-typed donors contained around 300 gigabases of sequencing data and tens of millions of unique TCR sequences. Because of strong linkage in the cohort, roughly 5 DR-DQ haplotypes were treated as single units for association and clustering. The study aimed to test whether signatures of past pathogen exposure could be identified by cataloging public T cell receptors. The genetic ancestry cluster associated with self-reported Caucasian donors included about four fifths of the roughly 400 genotyped donors. A separate validation cohort of some 130 different subjects was used in addition to the roughly 700-subject first cohort. A later genetic analysis took genome-wide SNP genotypes for about 65% of the 666 donors and used that subset as a discovery cohort. Summary of the overall study and its limitations: When HLA alleles, especially DR and DQ, strongly co-occurred, TCR associations were difficult to assign to individual alleles. In a later genetic analysis, fewer N-insertions in productive TCRs were reported among donors in an Asian-associated ancestry cluster than the roughly 700-donor mean. Approximately 16 rarely observed V segments, including chromosome 9 orphons, were excluded from the earlier analysis of almost 600 of the donors because counts were too low. A total of 150 or so TCR beta chains were listed by the study as associated with cytomegalovirus. For the cohort, immune exposure information was limited to CMV serostatus. Only TCR beta chains were sequenced in this cohort, and the absence of alpha or paired-chain data limited detectable features. Some IMGT-functional V segments, including TRBV6-2 and TRBV6-3, could not be distinguished by the 87-base-pair reads and were therefore excluded. HLA typing was unavailable for some donors at each locus, so association tests used only the typed subset. Roughly uniform sequencing depth across donors was assumed in presence/absence analyses, although this assumption may not hold. In vitro tests confirmed that a few of the cytomegalovirus-associated TCR beta chains recognize cytomegalovirus antigens. Linkage disequilibrium might explain the correlated functional status among segregating V segments, but an unknown experimental factor could not be excluded. A group of highly shared sequence variants was considered likely to be a technical artifact of the sequencing pipeline. In both the original and validation cohorts, the classifier was reported to diagnose cytomegalovirus status with high specificity and sensitivity. In a later genetic analysis, a missense DCLRE1C variant was associated with V-gene and J-gene trimming of TCR beta chains, and the association was replicated in an independent cohort. Broadly in line with IMGT annotations, most TCR beta V segments showed up in productive rearrangements about 87% or about 30% of the time in an earlier analysis of several hundred of the donors. A later analysis found that most CMV-associated TCR beta chains appeared HLA-restricted, with HLA associations seemingly driven largely by CMV exposure. In a later analysis, HLA-associated TCR beta chains were found to be more clonally expanded and to have lower generation probabilities than equally common non-associated chains. It was suggested by the authors that the approach could potentially be generalized to other disease states and immunological phenotypes. In a later analysis, TCR association rates were found to vary across HLA loci, with the most associated TCRs seen for DRB1 alleles and the fewest for HLA-C alleles. According to a later analysis, parvovirus B19, influenza, CMV and Epstein-Barr virus appeared linked to several top co-occurrence clusters. A further reported finding was that TCR beta sequences accurately predicted the HLA-A and HLA-B alleles for most subjects in the first cohort. At a false discovery rate of 0.05, a later analysis linked 15,000 to 20,000 TCR beta sequences to specific HLA alleles. Most TCR sequences were seen in very few donors, while some public TCRs were found in many individuals.

The library was prepared using the immunoSEQ multiplex PCR assay. A mixture of 60 forward primers for TCR Vbeta segments and 13 reverse primers for TCR Jbeta segments was used in the multiplex PCR. The CDR3 region of rearranged TCR beta genes was amplified from genomic DNA by a multiplex PCR assay. On the Illumina HiSeq System, the amplified TCR beta libraries were sequenced as 87-base-pair reads. In the source study's methods: In a later analysis, 70 million to 95 million unique TCR beta chains were counted across the 500 to 700 repertoires, and about 9.9 million of these chains were shared by at least two donors. To remove PCR and sequencing errors, raw reads were error-corrected and collapsed into unique sequences using a nearest-neighbor algorithm that merged closely related sequences. V, D and J gene segments were assigned by aligning CDR3 sequences to IMGT reference sequences. Each retained sequence needed at least a six-nucleotide match to both a V gene segment and a J gene segment. Rearrangements were classified as productive when the CDR3 lacked stop codons and remained in frame with V and J, and all other rearrangements were classified as non-productive. CDR3 was defined by IMGT convention, running from the second conserved V-encoded cysteine to the conserved J-encoded phenylalanine. In an earlier analysis of around 600 of the donors, sequences lacking an unambiguous match to a single V gene segment were excluded. In an earlier analysis of approximately 500 of the donors, a V segment was called functional when productive rearrangements were above 56.7%, and segregating when the standard deviation between donors exceeded 5%. To diagnose cytomegalovirus status from the catalog of TCR beta chain sequences, a statistical classification framework was built. In a later analysis, V and J genes were assigned by comparing TCR nucleotide sequences against IMGT/GENE-DB human TR gene sequences. A later analysis assigned CDR3 sequences and most-parsimonious VDJ recombination scenarios with the TCRdist pipeline. In a later analysis, each TCR beta chain was defined by its CDR3 amino acid sequence together with its V-gene family, and reads lacking a unique V-gene family were excluded. A later analysis removed roughly 590 highly shared, low-generation-probability nucleotide sequences to deal with suspected cross-contamination and a sequencing artifact. For each public chain, a later analysis derived a clonal expansion index from normalized ranks of inferred template counts within each repertoire. A later analysis computed generation probabilities with a VDJ recombination model fitted to out-of-frame rearrangements, and checked the results against IGoR. In a later analysis, hypergeometric tests were used to score TCR-TCR, TCR-HLA and TCR-CMV co-occurrence, with a repertoire-size bias correction applied to TCR pairs. False discovery rates were estimated in a later analysis by permuting HLA or CMV assignments 20 times. In a later analysis, co-occurring TCRs were grouped using DBSCAN, and TCRdist sequence similarity was added for clustering within HLA-allele-positive subsets. Co-occurrence clustering excluded repertoires with fewer than 30,000 or more than 120,000 public chains, plus five with anomalous nucleotide sharing. TCRdb provides this immuneACCESS table in a form limited to in-frame rearrangements. Some clones are lacking; in checked studies, under half of them reflect an unresolved V gene, and why the rest are absent is not known. V and J calls and clone size follow that table, whereas D and trimming were derived from the DNA. The table for this sample lists around 120,000 clones; over 60% of them were counted only once. Clones ranked in the top ten supply approximately 2.9% of the sample.

The CDR3 measures 12 amino acids from cysteine to phenylalanine. CDR3 DNA only is kept here, 36 bases in frame from base 1. In the germline V gene, CDR1 corresponds to MGHDK and CDR2 to SYGVNS. Ends trimmed: V by 6 bases, J by 6 bases; bases unmatched to a gene: 4. In total, roughly 670 healthy bone marrow donors made up the cohort. All cohort members were sampled while nominally healthy, although unrecorded immune exposures were likely present. CMV serostatus was recorded as positive for about 310 and negative for about 50% of the roughly 670 cohort members, whereas no CMV serostatus was recorded for the donor in question. Each donor provided a peripheral blood sample, and peripheral blood mononuclear cells were used for TCR beta sequencing. Genomic DNA extraction from the blood cell samples was performed with the Qiagen DNeasy Blood Extraction Kit.

Sequenced sample: PBMCs. This TCR came from a human donor in good health. The chain uses TRBV25-1 and TRBJ2-7, and 8 junctional nucleotides match TRBD2. The CDR3 protein: CASSPGGGEQYF. Here is the DNA: TGTGCCAGCAGCCCCGGGGGGGGCGAGCAGTACTTC.